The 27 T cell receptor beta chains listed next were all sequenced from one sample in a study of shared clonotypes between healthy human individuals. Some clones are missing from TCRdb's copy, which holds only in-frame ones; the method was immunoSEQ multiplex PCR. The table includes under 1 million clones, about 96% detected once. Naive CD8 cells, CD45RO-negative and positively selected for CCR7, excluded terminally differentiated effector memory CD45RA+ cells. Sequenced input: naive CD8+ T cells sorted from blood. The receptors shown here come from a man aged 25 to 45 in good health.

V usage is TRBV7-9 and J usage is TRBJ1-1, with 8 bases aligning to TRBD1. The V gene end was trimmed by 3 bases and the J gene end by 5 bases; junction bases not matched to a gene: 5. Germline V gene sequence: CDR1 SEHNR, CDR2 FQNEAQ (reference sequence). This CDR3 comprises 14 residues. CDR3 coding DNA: TGTGCCAGCAGCTTGACGACAGGGGTTACTGAAGCTTTCTTT. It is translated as CASSLTTGVTEAFF. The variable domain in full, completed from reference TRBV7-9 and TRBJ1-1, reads DTGVSQNPRHKITKRGQNVTFRCDPISEHNRLYWYRQTLGQGPEFLTYFQNEAQLEKSRLLSDRFSAERPKGSFSTLEIQRTEQGDSAMYLCASSLTTGVTEAFFGQGTRLTVV.

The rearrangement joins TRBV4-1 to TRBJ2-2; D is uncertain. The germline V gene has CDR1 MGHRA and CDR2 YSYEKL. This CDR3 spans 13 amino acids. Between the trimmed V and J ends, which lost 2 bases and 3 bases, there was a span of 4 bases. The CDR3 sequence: CASSQHDTGELFF. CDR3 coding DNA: TGCGCCAGCAGCCAACACGACACCGGGGAGCTGTTTTTT.

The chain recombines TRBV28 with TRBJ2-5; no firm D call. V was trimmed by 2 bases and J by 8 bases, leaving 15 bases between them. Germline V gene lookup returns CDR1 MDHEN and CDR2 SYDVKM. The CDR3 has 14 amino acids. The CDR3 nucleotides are TGTGCCAGCAGTTTAGACTCCAGGCTGGCTACCCAGTACTTC. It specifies CASSLDSRLATQYF.

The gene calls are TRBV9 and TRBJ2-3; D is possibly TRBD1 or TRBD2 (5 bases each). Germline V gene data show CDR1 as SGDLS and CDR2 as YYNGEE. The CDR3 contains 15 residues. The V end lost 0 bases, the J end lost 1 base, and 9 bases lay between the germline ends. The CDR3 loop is CASSVDGAGTDTQYF. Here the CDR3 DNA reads TGTGCCAGCAGCGTAGACGGGGCAGGCACAGATACGCAGTATTTT.

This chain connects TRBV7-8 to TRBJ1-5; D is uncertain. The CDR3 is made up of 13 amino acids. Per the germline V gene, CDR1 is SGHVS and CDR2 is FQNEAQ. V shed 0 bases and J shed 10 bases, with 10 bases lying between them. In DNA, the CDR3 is TGTGCCAGCAGCTTAGCGGTTCTGGAACCCCAGCATTTT. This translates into CASSLAVLEPQHF.

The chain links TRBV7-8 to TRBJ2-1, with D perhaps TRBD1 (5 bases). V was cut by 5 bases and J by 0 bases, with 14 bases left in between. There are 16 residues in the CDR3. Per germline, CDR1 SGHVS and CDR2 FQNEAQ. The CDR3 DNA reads TGTGCCAGCAGCCTTCAGGGTCCCAGCTCCTACAATGAGCAGTTCTTC. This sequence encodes CASSLQGPSSYNEQFF.

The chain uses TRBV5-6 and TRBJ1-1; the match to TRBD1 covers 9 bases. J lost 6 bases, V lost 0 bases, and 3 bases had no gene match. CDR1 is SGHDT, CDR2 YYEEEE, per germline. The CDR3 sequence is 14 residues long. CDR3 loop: CASSLDRGLAEAFF. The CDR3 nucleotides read TGTGCCAGCAGCTTGGACAGGGGGCTCGCTGAAGCTTTCTTT.

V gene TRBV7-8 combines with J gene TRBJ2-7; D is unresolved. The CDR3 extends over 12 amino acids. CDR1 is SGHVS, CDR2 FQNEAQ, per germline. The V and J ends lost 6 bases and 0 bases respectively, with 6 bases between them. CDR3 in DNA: TGTGCCAGCAGTTCGAGCTCCTACGAGCAGTACTTC. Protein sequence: CASSSSSYEQYF.

CDR3 in amino acids: CASSLAQGVPNEQFF. Written as DNA, the CDR3 is TGCGCCAGCAGCTTGGCACAGGGGGTACCCAATGAGCAGTTCTTC. The rearrangement uses TRBV5-1 and TRBJ2-1, with 8 bases fitting TRBD1. The CDR3 runs to 15 residues. J lost 6 bases, V lost 0 bases, and 5 bases had no gene match. Germline V gene data show CDR1 as SGHRS and CDR2 as YFSETQ.

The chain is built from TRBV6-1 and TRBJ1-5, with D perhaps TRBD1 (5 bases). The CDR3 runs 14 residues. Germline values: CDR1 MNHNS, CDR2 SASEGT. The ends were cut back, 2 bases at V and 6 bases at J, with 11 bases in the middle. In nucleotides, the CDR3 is TGTGCCAGCAGTGAAACCTACGGGGGTCAGCCCCAGCATTTT. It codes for CASSETYGGQPQHF.

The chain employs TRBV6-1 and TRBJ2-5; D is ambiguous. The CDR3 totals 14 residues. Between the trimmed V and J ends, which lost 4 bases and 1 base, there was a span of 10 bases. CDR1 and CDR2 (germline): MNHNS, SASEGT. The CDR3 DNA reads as TGTGCCAGCAGTGTTTATTTGGGCCAAGAGACCCAGTACTTC. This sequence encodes CASSVYLGQETQYF.

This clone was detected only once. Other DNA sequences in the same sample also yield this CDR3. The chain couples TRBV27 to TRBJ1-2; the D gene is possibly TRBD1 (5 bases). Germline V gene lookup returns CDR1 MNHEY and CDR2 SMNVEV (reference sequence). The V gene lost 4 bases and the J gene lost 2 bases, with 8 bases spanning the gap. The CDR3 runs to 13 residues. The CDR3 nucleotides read TGTGCCAGCAGTTCTGGACAAAACTATGGCTACACCTTC. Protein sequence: CASSSGQNYGYTF.

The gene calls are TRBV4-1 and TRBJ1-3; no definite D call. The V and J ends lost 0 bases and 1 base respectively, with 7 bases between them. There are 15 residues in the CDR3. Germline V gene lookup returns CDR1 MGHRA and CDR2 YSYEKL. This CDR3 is CASSQDGDSGNTIYF. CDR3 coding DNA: TGCGCCAGCAGCCAAGATGGCGATTCTGGAAACACCATATATTTT.

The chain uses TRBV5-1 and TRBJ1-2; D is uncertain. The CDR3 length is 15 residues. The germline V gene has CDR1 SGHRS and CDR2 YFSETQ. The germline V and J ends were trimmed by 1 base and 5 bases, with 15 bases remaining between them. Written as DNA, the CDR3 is TGCGCCAGCAGCTTGTGGGGTACTTTAGAATATGGCTACACCTTC. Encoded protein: CASSLWGTLEYGYTF.

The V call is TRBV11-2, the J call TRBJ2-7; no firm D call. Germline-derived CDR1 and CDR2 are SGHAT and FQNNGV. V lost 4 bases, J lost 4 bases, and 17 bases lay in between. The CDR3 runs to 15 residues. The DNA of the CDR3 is TGTGCCAGCAGCTCCGAGATAACAACAAATTACGAGCAGTACTTC. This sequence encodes CASSSEITTNYEQYF. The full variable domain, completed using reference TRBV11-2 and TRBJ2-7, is EAGVAQSPRYKIIEKRQSVAFWCNPISGHATLYWYQQILGQGPKLLIQFQNNGVVDDSQLPKDRFSAERLKGVDSTLKIQPAKLEDSAVYLCASSSEITTNYEQYFGPGTRLTVT.

CDR3 nucleotide sequence: TGCGCCAGCAGCTTGGTTGGGGGAGTACTCAATGAGCAGTTCTTC. Translated, it gives CASSLVGGVLNEQFF. The chain joins TRBV5-1 to TRBJ2-1, with D tentatively TRBD1 or TRBD2 (5 bases each). CDR3 length: 15 residues. Between the trimmed V and J ends, which lost 0 bases and 6 bases, there was a span of 13 bases. Germline CDR1 reads SGHRS; CDR2 reads YFSETQ. Full variable domain (rest looked up from reference TRBV5-1 and TRBJ2-1): KAGVTQTPRYLIKTRGQQVTLSCSPISGHRSVSWYQQTPGQGLQFLFEYFSETQRNKGNFPGRFSGRQFSNSRSEMNVSTLELGDSALYLCASSLVGGVLNEQFFGPGTRLTVL.

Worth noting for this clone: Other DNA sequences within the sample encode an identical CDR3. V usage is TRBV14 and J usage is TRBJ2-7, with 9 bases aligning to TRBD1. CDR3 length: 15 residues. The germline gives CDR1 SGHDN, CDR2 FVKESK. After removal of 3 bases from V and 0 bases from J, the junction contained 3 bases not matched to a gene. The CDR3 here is CASSQGTGRSYEQYF. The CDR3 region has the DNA TGTGCCAGCAGCCAGGGGACAGGGCGCTCCTACGAGCAGTACTTC.

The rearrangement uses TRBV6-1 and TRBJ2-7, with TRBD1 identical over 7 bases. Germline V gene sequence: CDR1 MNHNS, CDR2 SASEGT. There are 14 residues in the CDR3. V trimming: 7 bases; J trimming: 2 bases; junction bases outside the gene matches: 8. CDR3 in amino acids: CASTEKRGPYEQYF. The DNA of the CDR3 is TGTGCCAGCACCGAGAAGAGGGGGCCCTACGAGCAGTACTTC.

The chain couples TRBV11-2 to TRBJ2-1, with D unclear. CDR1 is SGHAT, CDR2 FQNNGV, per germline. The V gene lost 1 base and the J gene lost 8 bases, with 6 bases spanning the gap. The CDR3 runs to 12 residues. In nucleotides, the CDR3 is TGTGCCAGCAGCTTAGTTGGTCATGAGCAGTTCTTC. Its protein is CASSLVGHEQFF.

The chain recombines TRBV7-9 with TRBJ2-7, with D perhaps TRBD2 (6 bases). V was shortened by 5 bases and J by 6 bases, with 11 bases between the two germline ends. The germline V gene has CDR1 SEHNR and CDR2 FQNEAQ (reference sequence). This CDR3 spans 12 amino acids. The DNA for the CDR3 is TGTGCCAGCAGCGTCCGGGACTCCGAGCAGTACTTC. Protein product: CASSVRDSEQYF. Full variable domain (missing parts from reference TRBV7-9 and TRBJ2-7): DTGVSQNPRHKITKRGQNVTFRCDPISEHNRLYWYRQTLGQGPEFLTYFQNEAQLEKSRLLSDRFSAERPKGSFSTLEIQRTEQGDSAMYLCASSVRDSEQYFGPGTRLTVT.

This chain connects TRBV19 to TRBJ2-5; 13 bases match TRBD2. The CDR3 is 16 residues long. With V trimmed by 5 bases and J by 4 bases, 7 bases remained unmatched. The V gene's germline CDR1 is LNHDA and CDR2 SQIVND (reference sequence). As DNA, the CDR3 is TGTGCCAGTAGTCCTGGGGGACTAGCGGGACCAGAGACCCAGTACTTC. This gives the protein CASSPGGLAGPETQYF.

CDR3 amino acids: CASSLSFPRTGRADTQYF. In DNA, the CDR3 is TGTGCCAGCAGTTTATCTTTCCCCCGGACGGGTAGGGCAGATACGCAGTATTTT. The chain couples TRBV27 to TRBJ2-3; D is unclear. The V end was cut by 0 bases, the J end by 4 bases, with 20 bases between. Germline-derived CDR1 and CDR2 are MNHEY and SMNVEV (reference sequence). The CDR3 loop spans 18 amino acids.

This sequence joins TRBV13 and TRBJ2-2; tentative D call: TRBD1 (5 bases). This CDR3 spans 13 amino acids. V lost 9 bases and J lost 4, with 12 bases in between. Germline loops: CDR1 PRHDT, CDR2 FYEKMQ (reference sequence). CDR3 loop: CASDSEATGELFF. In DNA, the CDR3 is TGTGCCAGTGACAGTGAGGCCACCGGGGAGCTGTTTTTT.

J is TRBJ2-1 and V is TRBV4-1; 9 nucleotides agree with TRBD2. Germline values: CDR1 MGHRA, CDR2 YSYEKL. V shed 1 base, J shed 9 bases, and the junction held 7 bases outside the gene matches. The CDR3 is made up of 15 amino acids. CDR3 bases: TGCGCCAGCAGCCAAGGAAGTAGCGGGAGTGGTGAGCAGTTCTTC. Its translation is CASSQGSSGSGEQFF.

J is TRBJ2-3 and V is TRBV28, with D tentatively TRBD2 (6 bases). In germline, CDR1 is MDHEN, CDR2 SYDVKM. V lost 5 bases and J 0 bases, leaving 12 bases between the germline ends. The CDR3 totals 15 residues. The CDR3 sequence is CASSVTGTSTDTQYF. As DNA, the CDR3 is TGTGCCAGCAGTGTTACCGGGACTAGCACAGATACGCAGTATTTT.

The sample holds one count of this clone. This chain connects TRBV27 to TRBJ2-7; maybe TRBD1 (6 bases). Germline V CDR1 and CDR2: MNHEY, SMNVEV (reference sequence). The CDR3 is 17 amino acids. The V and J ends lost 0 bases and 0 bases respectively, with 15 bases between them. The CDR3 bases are TGTGCCAGCAGTTTATCCTGGACAGTCCCCTTCTCCTACGAGCAGTACTTC. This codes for CASSLSWTVPFSYEQYF.

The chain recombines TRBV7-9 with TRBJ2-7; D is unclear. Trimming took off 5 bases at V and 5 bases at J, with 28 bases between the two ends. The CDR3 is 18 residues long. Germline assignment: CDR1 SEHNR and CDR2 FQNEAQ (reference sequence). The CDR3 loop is CASSPRTPRAALMDEQYF. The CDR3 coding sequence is TGTGCCAGCAGCCCAAGGACCCCCCGCGCCGCTCTTATGGACGAGCAGTACTTC.